This T cell receptor beta chain was profiled in a study of neoadjuvant nivolumab and ipilimumab in lung cancer. CDR3 length: 13 amino acids. V lost 4 bases to trimming and J lost 0 bases, with 7 bases between them. Germline V lookup: CDR1 SGHKS, CDR2 YYEKEE (reference sequence). The assay was immunoSEQ multiplex PCR, and TCRdb's table has in-frame clones only and misses some. The table has some 50,000 clones, around 88% seen once; the top ten hold more than 3%. Of note for this clone: Antigen: not known.

General study points: Only two of four nivolumab-treated tumors gained richness and clonality by surgery.

The source is an adult with non-small cell lung cancer. Some clones in this sample may be carry-over from other donors' samples. Sequenced material: blood, taken before neoadjuvant nivolumab, alone or with ipilimumab. V gene TRBV5-5 combines with J gene TRBJ2-5; D ambiguous. The CDR3 DNA follows: TGTGCCAGCAGCAAACAGTACCAAGAGACCCAGTACTTC. It translates to CASSKQYQETQYF.